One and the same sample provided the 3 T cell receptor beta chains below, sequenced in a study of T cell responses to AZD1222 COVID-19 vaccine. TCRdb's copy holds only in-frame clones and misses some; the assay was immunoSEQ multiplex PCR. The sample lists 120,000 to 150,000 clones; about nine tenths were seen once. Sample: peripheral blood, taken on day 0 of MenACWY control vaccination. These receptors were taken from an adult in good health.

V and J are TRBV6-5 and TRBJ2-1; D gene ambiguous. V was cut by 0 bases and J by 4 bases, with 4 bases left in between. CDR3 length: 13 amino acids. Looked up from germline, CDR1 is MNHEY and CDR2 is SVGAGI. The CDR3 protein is CASSYSGYNEQFF. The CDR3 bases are TGTGCCAGCAGTTACTCTGGTTACAATGAGCAGTTCTTC.

Here the CDR3 reads CASSARAGNTIYF. In DNA, the CDR3 is TGTGCCAGCAGCGCTAGGGCAGGAAACACCATATATTTT. V gene TRBV11-2 combines with J gene TRBJ1-3, with D uncertain. Between the trimmed V and J ends, which lost 5 bases and 4 bases, there was a span of 9 bases. CDR1 is SGHAT, CDR2 FQNNGV, per germline. The CDR3 is 13 residues long.

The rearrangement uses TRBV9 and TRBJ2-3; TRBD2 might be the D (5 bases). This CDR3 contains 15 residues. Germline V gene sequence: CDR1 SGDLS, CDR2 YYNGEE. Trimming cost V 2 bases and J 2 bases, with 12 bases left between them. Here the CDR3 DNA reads TGTGCCAGCAGCGTTAATATGGACTTCACAGATACGCAGTATTTT. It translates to CASSVNMDFTDTQYF.